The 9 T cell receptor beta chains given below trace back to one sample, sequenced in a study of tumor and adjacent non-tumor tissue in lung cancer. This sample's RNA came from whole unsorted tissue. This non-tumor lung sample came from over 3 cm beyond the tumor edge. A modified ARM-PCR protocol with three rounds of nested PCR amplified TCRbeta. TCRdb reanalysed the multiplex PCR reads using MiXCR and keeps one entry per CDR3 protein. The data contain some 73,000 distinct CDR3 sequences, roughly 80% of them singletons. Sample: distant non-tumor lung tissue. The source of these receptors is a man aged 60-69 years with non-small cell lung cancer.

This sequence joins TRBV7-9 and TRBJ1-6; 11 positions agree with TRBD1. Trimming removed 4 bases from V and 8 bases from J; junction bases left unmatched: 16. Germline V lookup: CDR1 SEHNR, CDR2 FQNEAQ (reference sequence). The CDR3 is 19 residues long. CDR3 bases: TGTGCCAGCAGCTCAGACCTTAGCCATGGACAGGGGGCGTATTCACCCCTCCACTTT. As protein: CASSSDLSHGQGAYSPLHF.

The CDR3 DNA reads as TGTGCCAGCAGCCCTACAATTGGGACAGATACGCAGTATTTT. Translated: CASSPTIGTDTQYF. The rearrangement uses TRBV11-3 and TRBJ2-3; D is undetermined. From germline, CDR1 is SGHNT and CDR2 YENEEA. The ends were cut back, 5 bases at V and 3 bases at J, with 12 bases in the middle. The CDR3 extends over 14 amino acids. The variable domain in full, completed from reference TRBV11-3 and TRBJ2-3, reads EAGVVQSPRYKIIEKKQPVAFWCNPISGHNTLYWYLQNLGQGPELLIRYENEEAVDDSQLPKDRFSAERLKGVDSTLKIQPAELGDSAVYLCASSPTIGTDTQYFGPGTRLTVL.

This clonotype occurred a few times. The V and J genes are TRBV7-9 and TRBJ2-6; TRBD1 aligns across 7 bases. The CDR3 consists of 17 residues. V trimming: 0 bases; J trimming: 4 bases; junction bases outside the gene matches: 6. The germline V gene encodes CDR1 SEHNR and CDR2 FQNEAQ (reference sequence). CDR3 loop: CASSLATGQSGANVLTF. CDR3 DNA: TGTGCCAGCAGCTTAGCGACAGGGCAGTCAGGGGCCAACGTCCTGACTTTC. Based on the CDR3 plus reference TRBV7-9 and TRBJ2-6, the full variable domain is DTGVSQNPRHKITKRGQNVTFRCDPISEHNRLYWYRQTLGQGPEFLTYFQNEAQLEKSRLLSDRFSAERPKGSFSTLEIQRTEQGDSAMYLCASSLATGQSGANVLTFGAGSRLTVL.

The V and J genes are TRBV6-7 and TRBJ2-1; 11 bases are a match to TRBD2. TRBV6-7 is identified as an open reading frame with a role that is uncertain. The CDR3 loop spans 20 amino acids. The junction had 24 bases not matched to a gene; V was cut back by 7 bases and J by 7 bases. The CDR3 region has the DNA TGTGCCAGCAATTATGATAGCGGGCTAGCGGGAGGCCCCGGGCGAAATGAGCAGTTCTTC. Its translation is CASNYDSGLAGGPGRNEQFF.

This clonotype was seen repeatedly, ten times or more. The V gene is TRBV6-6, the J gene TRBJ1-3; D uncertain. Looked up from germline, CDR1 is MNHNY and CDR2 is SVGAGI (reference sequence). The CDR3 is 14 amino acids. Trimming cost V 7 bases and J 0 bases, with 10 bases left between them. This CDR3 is CASNPGSSGNTIYF. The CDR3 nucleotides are TGTGCCAGCAACCCGGGGAGCTCTGGAAACACCATATATTTT.

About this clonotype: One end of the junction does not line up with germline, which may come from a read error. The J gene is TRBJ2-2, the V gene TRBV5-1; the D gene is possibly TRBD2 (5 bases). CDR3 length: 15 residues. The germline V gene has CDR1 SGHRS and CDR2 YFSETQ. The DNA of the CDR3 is TGCGCCAGCAGCCAAATGGATAAGAACACCGGGGAGCCGTTTTTT. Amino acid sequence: CASSQMDKNTGEPFF.

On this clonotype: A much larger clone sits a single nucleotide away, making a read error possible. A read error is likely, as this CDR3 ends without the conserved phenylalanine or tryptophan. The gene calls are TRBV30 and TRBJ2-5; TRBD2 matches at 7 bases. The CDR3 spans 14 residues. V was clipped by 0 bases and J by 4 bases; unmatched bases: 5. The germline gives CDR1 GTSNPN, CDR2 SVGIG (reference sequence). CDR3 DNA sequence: TGTGCCTGGAGTGTACGGGGAGGGACAGAGACCCAGTACTTA. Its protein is CAWSVRGGTETQYL.

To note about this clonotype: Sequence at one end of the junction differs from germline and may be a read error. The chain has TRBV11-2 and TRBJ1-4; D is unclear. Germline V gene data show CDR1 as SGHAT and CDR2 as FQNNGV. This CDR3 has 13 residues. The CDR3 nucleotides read TGTGCCAGCAGCTTAGATATAGGGTGCGGACTGTCTTTT. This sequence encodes CASSLDIGCGLSF.

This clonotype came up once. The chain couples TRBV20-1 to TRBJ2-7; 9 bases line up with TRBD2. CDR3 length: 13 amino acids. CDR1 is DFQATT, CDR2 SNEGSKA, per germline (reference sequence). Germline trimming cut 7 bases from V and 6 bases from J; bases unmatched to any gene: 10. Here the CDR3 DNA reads TGCAGTGTCTGTGTGCGGGAGGGCCGCGAGCAGTACTTC. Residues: CSVCVREGREQYF.